Shown below are 2 T cell receptor beta chains from a single sample sequenced in a study of T cell responses to AZD1222 COVID-19 vaccine. Only in-frame clones appear in the TCRdb table, and some are missing; sequencing was by immunoSEQ multiplex PCR. The sample has about 120,000 clones; approximately 90% are singletons. The specimen was peripheral blood, collected on day 0 of AZD1222 vaccination. These receptors were taken from an adult in good health.

The genes are TRBV30 and TRBJ2-7, with 7 nucleotides matching TRBD2. Germline CDR1 reads GTSNPN; CDR2 reads SVGIG (reference sequence). The junction had 7 bases not matched to a gene; V was cut back by 2 bases and J by 6 bases. The CDR3 has 13 amino acids. The chain's CDR3 is CAWSLTRTSEQYF. The CDR3 region has the DNA TGTGCCTGGAGTTTAACCCGGACTAGCGAGCAGTACTTC.

This rearrangement joins TRBV29-1 to TRBJ2-7, with 11 bases fitting TRBD1. The germline V gene has CDR1 SQVTM and CDR2 ANQGSEA. This CDR3 spans 14 amino acids. With 6 bases clipped from V and 10 bases from J, the junction kept 14 bases outside the gene matches. CDR3 sequence (DNA): TGCAGCGTCGGGAGCGGGGACAGGGGGTTGCATCAGTACTTC. Its protein product is CSVGSGDRGLHQYF.